This entry concerns a single T cell receptor (beta chain). Its specificity is unknown. Preparation of TCR beta libraries was done by quantitative 5'-RACE with molecular barcodes. TCRdb processed the 5' RACE reads anew with MiXCR; each CDR3 protein has one entry. The data show some 150,000 distinct CDR3 sequences, with around two fifths seen just once and 15% held by the top ten. V gave up 6 bases and J gave up 8 bases; unmatched junction bases: 12. The CDR3 contains 15 residues. The record originates from a study of CD8 T cells in ankylosing spondylitis. Whole-study findings and limits: Disease-linked clones reportedly showed significant enrichment in matched ankylosing spondylitis synovial fluid.

V gene TRBV12-3 or TRBV12-4 combines with J gene TRBJ2-1, with 8 bases matching TRBD2. The sequence came from a male donor with ankylosing spondylitis. Sequenced sample: synovial fluid, either unsorted or a sorted T cell fraction (not recorded which). CDR3 DNA: TGTGCCAGCAGCCTCCGGGAGGGCCTTATCCATGAGCAGTTCTTC. Protein: CASSLREGLIHEQFF.